Here is one T cell receptor beta chain with its context. Its target is unknown. This entry belongs to a study of cytomegalovirus exposure and HLA in healthy donors. Study-wide results and limits: Presence/absence analyses took donor sequencing depth as roughly uniform.

13 Jbeta primers and 60 Vbeta primers were used for the PCR. Assay used: immunoSEQ multiplex PCR; TCRdb lists only in-frame clones, some missing. The sample shows approximately 170,000 clones, 65% to 80% of them seen only once. This receptor was obtained from a middle-aged woman in good health and CMV-seropositive. Material for sequencing was PBMCs.

CDR3 region: CASSHPLQGTHTEAFF. In DNA, the CDR3 is TGTGCCAGCAGCCACCCCTTACAGGGGACCCACACTGAAGCTTTCTTT. The rearrangement joins TRBV21-1 to TRBJ1-1; whether TRBD1, the table's D call, matches the DNA was not checked. TRBV21-1 is deemed a pseudogene. The CDR3 is 16 amino acids.